Following are 13 T cell receptor beta chains from one sample sequenced in a study of T cells in Graves' hyperthyroidism and ophthalmopathy. The CDR3 regions of TCR beta were amplified from RNA transcripts. Researchers ran a first-round RT-PCR on the TCR CDR3 using the HTBI primer set. TCRdb re-called the multiplex PCR reads through MiXCR, storing one row per CDR3 protein. There are hundreds of thousands of distinct CDR3 sequences in the sample; about 15% occur only once, and 17% lies in the top ten. Sequencing input: blood. The receptors shown here come from a woman under 30 with Graves' ophthalmopathy.

This clonotype was picked up many times. The chain is built from TRBV9 and TRBJ2-5; 14 bases map to TRBD2. The CDR3 consists of 18 residues. Germline values: CDR1 SGDLS, CDR2 YYNGEE. V shed 3 bases, J shed 4 bases, and the junction held 11 bases outside the gene matches. The CDR3 sequence is CASSATLGTSGRRETQYF. The CDR3 DNA reads TGTGCCAGCAGCGCAACTCTTGGGACTAGCGGGAGAAGAGAGACCCAGTACTTC.

This clonotype was seen at least ten times. This chain uses TRBV7-2 with TRBJ1-2, with D unclear. Deletions cut 6 bases from V and 5 bases from J, with 16 bases between. Germline V gene lookup returns CDR1 SGHTA and CDR2 FQGNSA. The CDR3 runs to 14 residues. DNA for the CDR3: TGTGCCAGCAGTCCGATCCTGGGGAGTTATGGCTACACCTTC. Its translation: CASSPILGSYGYTF.

This chain links TRBV9 with TRBJ2-2; 9 nucleotides agree with TRBD2. The CDR3 is made up of 15 amino acids. The V gene's germline CDR1 is SGDLS and CDR2 YYNGEE. The junction had 2 bases not matched to a gene; V was cut back by 0 bases and J by 5 bases. The CDR3 loop reads CASSVASGGTGELFF. The CDR3 coding sequence is TGTGCCAGCAGCGTAGCAAGCGGGGGGACCGGGGAGCTGTTTTTT. Supplemented by reference TRBV9 and TRBJ2-2, the full variable domain reads DSGVTQTPKHLITATGQRVTLRCSPRSGDLSVYWYQQSLDQGLQFLIQYYNGEERAKGNILERFSAQQFPDLHSELNLSSLELGDSALYFCASSVASGGTGELFFGEGSRLTVL.

V is TRBV19 and J is TRBJ2-2; 11 positions agree with TRBD2. In germline, CDR1 is LNHDA, CDR2 SQIVND (reference sequence). J lost 6 bases, V lost 5 bases, and 8 bases had no gene match. CDR3 size: 16 residues. The CDR3 protein is CASSLRRLAGPGELFF. CDR3 nucleotides: TGTGCCAGTAGTCTTCGTCGACTAGCGGGGCCCGGGGAGCTGTTTTTT.

V and J are TRBV30 and TRBJ2-5; D is undetermined. The V and J ends lost 6 bases and 2 bases respectively, with 10 bases between them. Germline V lookup: CDR1 GTSNPN, CDR2 SVGIG (reference sequence). The CDR3 totals 12 residues. The CDR3 region is CACLFSQETQYF. The DNA of the CDR3 is TGTGCCTGCCTTTTCTCTCAAGAGACCCAGTACTTC.

There are many counts of this clonotype. This chain connects TRBV20-1 to TRBJ2-1; 9 bases are shared with TRBD2. This CDR3 has 17 residues. Germline V gene sequence: CDR1 DFQATT, CDR2 SNEGSKA (reference sequence). Trimming cost V 3 bases and J 2 bases; bases outside gene matches: 11. CDR3 loop: CSASEAGGFPTYNEQFF. The CDR3 DNA reads as TGCAGTGCTAGTGAGGCGGGAGGGTTCCCAACCTACAATGAGCAGTTCTTC.

In its sample, this clonotype was seen many times. The J gene is TRBJ1-1, the V gene TRBV3-1, with TRBD1 matching 7 bases. The CDR3 consists of 14 residues. Trimming took 4 bases from V and 2 from J; bases not matched to a gene: 4. CDR1 and CDR2 from the germline V gene are LGHDT and YNNKEL (reference sequence). The CDR3 coding sequence is TGTGCCAGCAGCCGGGGACAGTTTAACACTGAAGCTTTCTTT. Translating gives CASSRGQFNTEAFF. Complete variable domain (other parts from reference TRBV3-1 and TRBJ1-1): DTAVSQTPKYLVTQMGNDKSIKCEQNLGHDTMYWYKQDSKKFLKIMFSYNNKELIINETVPNRFSPKSPDKAHLNLHINSLELGDSAVYFCASSRGQFNTEAFFGQGTRLTVV.

The sample holds a few counts of this clonotype. The rearrangement links TRBV20-1 to TRBJ2-7; TRBD1 is a possible D gene (6 bases). The CDR3 consists of 13 residues. CDR1 is DFQATT and CDR2 is SNEGSKA in the germline V gene (reference sequence). Trimming cost V 5 bases and J 0 bases, with 11 bases left between them. CDR3 sequence reads: CSADRDNSYEQYF. CDR3 nucleotides: TGCAGTGCTGACCGGGACAACTCCTACGAGCAGTACTTC.

The genes are TRBV27 and TRBJ1-5, with TRBD1 matching over 7 bases. Germline V gene lookup returns CDR1 MNHEY and CDR2 SMNVEV (reference sequence). J lost 5 bases, V lost 3 bases, and 4 bases had no gene match. The CDR3 is made up of 14 amino acids. The CDR3 nucleotides read TGTGCCAGCAGTTTGACAGGGCGCGATCAGCCCCAGCATTTT. Its translation is CASSLTGRDQPQHF.

The chain combines TRBV19 with TRBJ1-5, with TRBD1 matching over 7 bases. After removal of 9 bases from V and 6 bases from J, the junction contained 14 bases not matched to a gene. The germline V gene encodes CDR1 LNHDA and CDR2 SQIVND (reference sequence). This CDR3 is 15 amino acids long. The CDR3 DNA follows: TGTGCCAGCGCGCCCACAGGGGTAGGCGGTCAGCCCCAGCATTTT. Translation gives CASAPTGVGGQPQHF.

This clonotype has at least ten counts. The chain uses TRBV2 and TRBJ2-7, with 8 nucleotides matching TRBD1. Per germline, CDR1 SNHLY and CDR2 FYNNEI. The junction had 7 bases not matched to a gene; V was cut back by 7 bases and J by 2 bases. The CDR3 contains 14 residues. CDR3 sequence (DNA): TGTGCCAGCAACTGGAGACAGGGGACCTACGAGCAGTACTTC. Protein: CASNWRQGTYEQYF.

In this sample, this clonotype turned up a few times. The J gene is TRBJ2-7, the V gene TRBV19; D not certain. With 5 bases removed from V and 2 bases from J, the gap between germline ends came to 16 bases. This CDR3 spans 15 amino acids. Germline CDR1 and CDR2: LNHDA and SQIVND (reference sequence). The CDR3 nucleotides are TGTGCCAGTAGTCTCTCCCTCCTTGGAACCTACGAGCAGTACTTC. As protein: CASSLSLLGTYEQYF.

The table lists this clonotype with many counts. This chain joins TRBV5-6 and TRBJ1-2; no clear D. CDR3 length: 14 amino acids. Trimming stripped 7 bases from V and 2 bases from J, with 15 bases between. Germline CDR1 SGHDT, CDR2 YYEEEE. The CDR3, as DNA: TGTGCCAGCGTCTTTACGGGGTTAAACTATGGCTACACCTTC. This sequence encodes CASVFTGLNYGYTF.